Following are 27 T cell receptor beta chains from one sample sequenced in a study of vaccination and CD4 T cells after COVID-19. For these receptors, no antigen is known. Treatment in this sample: approximately 9-day PBMC culture with coronavirus spike peptide pools or control peptides (ViraFEST assay). Cultured CD4+ T cells had their DNA profiled by the Oncomine TCR Beta short-read assay. Each CDR3 protein gets one entry after TCRdb re-called the PCR reads with MiXCR. The sample consists of roughly 17,000 distinct CDR3 sequences, approximately 50% of them appearing once. What was sequenced was CD4+ T cells from blood, cultured in vitro. Every receptor here comes from a human donor who had recovered from COVID-19.

This clonotype has just a few counts. V usage is TRBV19 and J usage is TRBJ1-2; 7 bases match TRBD1. This CDR3 is 15 amino acids long. The J segment lost 2 bases and the V segment lost 5 bases, leaving 8 bases of the junction unmatched. Germline CDR1 reads LNHDA; CDR2 reads SQIVND (reference sequence). The DNA for the CDR3 is TGTGCCAGTAGTGTCGCCGGGACAGCAAACTATGGCTACACCTTC. Translation gives CASSVAGTANYGYTF.

The chain uses TRBV24-1 and TRBJ2-3, with 7 bases identical to TRBD2. CDR1 and CDR2 (germline): KGHDR, SFDVKD. The CDR3 spans 17 residues. The J segment lost 5 bases and the V segment lost 3 bases, leaving 13 bases of the junction unmatched. The CDR3 nucleotides are TGTGCCACCAGTGATCCGGGTGGGGGAGGGACGGGAGATACGCAGTATTTT. Its translation is CATSDPGGGGTGDTQYF.

The chain carries TRBV5-1 and TRBJ2-5; D remains unclear. The V end lost 2 bases, the J end lost 0 bases, and 14 bases lay between the germline ends. Germline V gives CDR1 SGHRS, CDR2 YFSETQ. The CDR3 contains 16 residues. The DNA for the CDR3 is TGCGCCAGCAGCTTAAGAGAGGCAAACAACCAAGAGACCCAGTACTTC. It yields the protein CASSLREANNQETQYF.

The chain uses TRBV15 and TRBJ2-7; 9 bases agree with TRBD1. Per the germline V gene, CDR1 is LNHNV and CDR2 is YYDKDF (reference sequence). V dropped 0 bases and J dropped 4; count of bases not matched to a gene: 4. This CDR3 has 15 residues. The CDR3 region has the DNA TGTGCCACCAGCAGAGATTCGGACAGGGGTTACGAGCAGTACTTC. Protein sequence: CATSRDSDRGYEQYF.

This chain links TRBV6-1 with TRBJ1-1; 7 bases map to TRBD1. This CDR3 is built from 15 residues. After removal of 6 bases from V and 5 bases from J, the junction contained 12 bases not matched to a gene. Per the germline V gene, CDR1 is MNHNS and CDR2 is SASEGT. The CDR3 coding sequence is TGTGCCAGCAGCTCATACAGGGGTTTAAGTACTGAAGCTTTCTTT. It is translated as CASSSYRGLSTEAFF.

The chain recombines TRBV20-1 with TRBJ2-3; D gene ambiguous. The germline CDR1 and CDR2 sequences are DFQATT and SNEGSKA (reference sequence). The CDR3 contains 11 residues. Trimming left V 5 bases short and J 2 bases short, with 5 bases between. The CDR3 bases are TGCAGTGCTGCCTACACAGATACGCAGTATTTT. This sequence encodes CSAAYTDTQYF.

J is TRBJ2-7 and V is TRBV3-1, with D possibly being TRBD1 (5 bases). Germline loops: CDR1 LGHDT, CDR2 YNNKEL (reference sequence). The V end lost 4 bases, the J end lost 5 bases, and 18 bases lay between the germline ends. CDR3 length: 15 amino acids. CDR3 amino acids: CASSPGMDTFDEQYF. The CDR3 DNA follows: TGTGCCAGCAGCCCTGGAATGGACACCTTTGACGAGCAGTACTTC.

The chain has TRBV19 and TRBJ2-3; D might be TRBD2 (6 bases). CDR3 length: 14 amino acids. Germline V CDR1 and CDR2: LNHDA, SQIVND (reference sequence). V was cut by 5 bases and J by 2 bases, with 11 bases left in between. The CDR3 sequence is CASSSRTITDTQYF. The CDR3 nucleotides are TGTGCCAGTAGTTCGAGGACTATCACAGATACGCAGTATTTT. Full variable domain (missing parts from reference TRBV19 and TRBJ2-3): DGGITQSPKYLFRKEGQNVTLSCEQNLNHDAMYWYRQDPGQGLRLIYYSQIVNDFQKGDIAEGYSVSREKKESFPLTVTSAQKNPTAFYLCASSSRTITDTQYFGPGTRLTVL.

This clonotype was detected only a few times. The chain carries TRBV20-1 and TRBJ1-1; 9 bases align to TRBD1. V shed 0 bases, J shed 4 bases, and the junction held 6 bases outside the gene matches. The CDR3 is 15 residues long. CDR1 is DFQATT, CDR2 SNEGSKA, per germline (reference sequence). CDR3 bases: TGCAGTGCTAGAGATCTTACAGGGGGCGGCACTGAAGCTTTCTTT. It is translated as CSARDLTGGGTEAFF.

This chain joins TRBV27 and TRBJ2-3; 7 bases are a match to TRBD2. The CDR3 extends over 13 amino acids. Trimming cost V 8 bases and J 2 bases; bases outside gene matches: 4. Germline loops: CDR1 MNHEY, CDR2 SMNVEV (reference sequence). The DNA of the CDR3 is TGTGCCAGCCGACTAGCAGCCACAGATACGCAGTATTTT. Its translation is CASRLAATDTQYF.

This clonotype was seen a few times. The chain combines TRBV6-1 with TRBJ2-7; 7 bases fit TRBD2. The CDR3 loop spans 15 amino acids. V dropped 6 bases and J dropped 6; count of bases not matched to a gene: 14. Germline V gene sequence: CDR1 MNHNS, CDR2 SASEGT. In nucleotides, the CDR3 is TGTGCCAGCAGACCATACGGGAGGACCGCCGGCGAGCAGTACTTC. Its protein is CASRPYGRTAGEQYF.

V gene TRBV5-1 combines with J gene TRBJ1-1; D is unresolved. The CDR3 is made up of 13 amino acids. V gave up 3 bases and J gave up 1 base, with 7 bases separating them. The germline gives CDR1 SGHRS, CDR2 YFSETQ. CDR3 amino acids: CASSWATNTEAFF. Here the CDR3 DNA reads TGCGCCAGCAGCTGGGCAACGAACACTGAAGCTTTCTTT.

The gene calls are TRBV27 and TRBJ2-7, with TRBD2 as a possible D gene (5 bases). Germline values: CDR1 MNHEY, CDR2 SMNVEV (reference sequence). Trimming left V 4 bases short and J 3 bases short, with 16 bases between. The length of the CDR3 is 15 residues. CDR3 DNA sequence: TGTGCCAGCAGTTCAATCGGGTCAGACTACTACGAGCAGTACTTC. It translates to CASSSIGSDYYEQYF.

This clonotype has a handful of counts. V usage is TRBV7-2 and J usage is TRBJ2-2, with TRBD1 as a possible D gene (7 bases). Germline V CDR1 and CDR2: SGHTA, FQGNSA. The germline V and J ends were trimmed by 3 bases and 7 bases, with 12 bases remaining between them. This CDR3 has 14 residues. The CDR3 sequence is CASSFQGGDGELFF. As DNA, the CDR3 is TGTGCCAGCAGCTTTCAGGGGGGAGACGGGGAGCTGTTTTTT. Combining the CDR3 with reference TRBV7-2 and TRBJ2-2 gives the whole variable domain GAGVSQSPSNKVTEKGKDVELRCDPISGHTALYWYRQSLGQGLEFLIYFQGNSAPDKSGLPSDRFSAERTGGSVSTLTIQRTQQEDSAVYLCASSFQGGDGELFFGEGSRLTVL.

This clonotype was seen more than once but under ten times. The chain is built from TRBV19 and TRBJ1-2; D not certain. From germline, CDR1 is LNHDA and CDR2 SQIVND (reference sequence). Trimming shortened V by 2 bases and J by 4 bases, and 11 bases separated the two germline ends. This CDR3 has 14 residues. As DNA, the CDR3 is TGTGCCAGTAGTATATATGGGGTAGGCTATGGCTACACCTTC. This gives the protein CASSIYGVGYGYTF. Using reference TRBV19 and TRBJ1-2 for the parts outside the CDR3, the full variable domain is DGGITQSPKYLFRKEGQNVTLSCEQNLNHDAMYWYRQDPGQGLRLIYYSQIVNDFQKGDIAEGYSVSREKKESFPLTVTSAQKNPTAFYLCASSIYGVGYGYTFGSGTRLTVV.

This chain connects TRBV5-1 to TRBJ1-1; no definite D call. This CDR3 has 15 residues. V was trimmed by 2 bases and J by 1 base, leaving 12 bases between them. Germline CDR1 and CDR2: SGHRS and YFSETQ. This CDR3 reads CASSFERNKNTEAFF. Here the CDR3 DNA reads TGCGCCAGCAGCTTTGAGCGGAATAAGAACACTGAAGCTTTCTTT.

The rearrangement links TRBV30 to TRBJ2-5, with D possibly being TRBD1 (6 bases). Germline CDR1 reads GTSNPN; CDR2 reads SVGIG (reference sequence). The germline V and J ends were trimmed by 2 bases and 4 bases, with 17 bases remaining between them. The length of the CDR3 is 15 residues. Here the CDR3 reads CAWSLQRTALETQYF. Written as DNA, the CDR3 is TGTGCCTGGAGTCTCCAGCGGACAGCATTAGAGACCCAGTACTTC.

The chain couples TRBV6-2 or TRBV6-3 to TRBJ2-3; 10 bases map to TRBD2. J was trimmed by 3 bases and V by 5 bases; bases with no gene match: 5. This CDR3 is built from 15 residues. Germline lookup yields CDR1 MNHEY and CDR2 SVGEGT. CDR3 sequence (DNA): TGTGCCAGCAGTAAAGGACTAGCGGTTACAGATACGCAGTATTTT. It is translated as CASSKGLAVTDTQYF.

The V call is TRBV20-1, the J call TRBJ1-2; D ambiguous. Germline CDR1 reads DFQATT; CDR2 reads SNEGSKA (reference sequence). V was pared by 6 bases and J by 4 bases, with 21 bases between. CDR3 length: 15 residues. The CDR3 nucleotides read TGCAGTGCCAACCCTCCGGGCCACGGCGGCTATGGCTACACCTTC. Translated: CSANPPGHGGYGYTF.

This rearrangement joins TRBV20-1 to TRBJ2-7, with TRBD2 identical over 7 bases. Germline V CDR1 and CDR2: DFQATT, SNEGSKA (reference sequence). The V and J ends lost 5 bases and 3 bases, in that order; junction bases with no gene match: 13. The CDR3 contains 15 residues. CDR3 in DNA: TGCAGTGCTCGGGGCGCGGGGAGGGCCGGCTACGAGCAGTACTTC. It yields the protein CSARGAGRAGYEQYF.

J is TRBJ2-5 and V is TRBV20-1; no clear D. Germline assignment: CDR1 DFQATT and CDR2 SNEGSKA (reference sequence). Trimming shortened V by 4 bases and J by 2 bases, and 14 bases separated the two germline ends. This CDR3 has 14 residues. DNA of the CDR3: TGCAGTGCTACGGATAAACAGAAGCAAGAGACCCAGTACTTC. Translating it yields CSATDKQKQETQYF.

This clonotype was found a few times. The chain uses TRBV20-1 and TRBJ2-3, with a tentative D call TRBD1 (5 bases). The CDR3 extends over 13 amino acids. The V end lost 3 bases, the J end lost 4 bases, and 11 bases lay between the germline ends. Germline lookup yields CDR1 DFQATT and CDR2 SNEGSKA (reference sequence). The CDR3 region has the DNA TGCAGTGCTAGTCTCCAGGGCCCAGATACGCAGTATTTT. Protein: CSASLQGPDTQYF.

The rearrangement uses TRBV7-2 and TRBJ1-2; D is perhaps TRBD1 (6 bases). Germline loops: CDR1 SGHTA, CDR2 FQGNSA. This CDR3 spans 12 amino acids. Trimming took off 1 base at V and 13 bases at J, with 13 bases between the two ends. The CDR3 nucleotides read TGTGCCAGCAGCTTAGAAGCTTCCAGGGGCACCTTC. Protein product: CASSLEASRGTF.

The chain combines TRBV20-1 with TRBJ1-2; TRBD1 might be the D (6 bases). The V end lost 4 bases, the J end lost 3 bases, and 21 bases lay between the germline ends. CDR3 length equals 16 residues. CDR1 and CDR2 (germline): DFQATT, SNEGSKA (reference sequence). CDR3 nucleotides: TGCAGTGCTAAAGAGGGAGGGTTTGGGGGCGACTATGGCTACACCTTC. Residues: CSAKEGGFGGDYGYTF.

The chain combines TRBV20-1 with TRBJ1-2; TRBD1 might be the D (6 bases). Germline CDR1 is DFQATT and CDR2 is SNEGSKA (reference sequence). Trimming stripped 3 bases from V and 4 bases from J, with 12 bases between. The CDR3 runs to 13 residues. This chain's CDR3 is CSASSGESYGYTF. The CDR3 nucleotides read TGCAGTGCTAGTTCAGGGGAGAGCTATGGCTACACCTTC.

The chain couples TRBV7-9 to TRBJ1-5; D is uncertain. This CDR3 spans 15 amino acids. V lost 1 base and J 6 bases, leaving 13 bases between the germline ends. Per germline, CDR1 SEHNR and CDR2 FQNEAQ (reference sequence). The CDR3 protein is CASSLEPSAGQPQHF. The CDR3 bases are TGTGCCAGCAGCTTAGAGCCTTCAGCGGGTCAGCCCCAGCATTTT.

The chain links TRBV11-3 to TRBJ2-1; no firm D call. This CDR3 is 18 amino acids long. Looked up from germline, CDR1 is SGHNT and CDR2 is YENEEA. V lost 3 bases and J 0 bases, leaving 18 bases between the germline ends. DNA of the CDR3: TGTGCCAGCAGCTTTTCCCAGCTAGGCTCTAGCTCCTACAATGAGCAGTTCTTC. Translating gives CASSFSQLGSSSYNEQFF. Full variable domain (outside the CDR3, taken from reference TRBV11-3 and TRBJ2-1): EAGVVQSPRYKIIEKKQPVAFWCNPISGHNTLYWYLQNLGQGPELLIRYENEEAVDDSQLPKDRFSAERLKGVDSTLKIQPAELGDSAVYLCASSFSQLGSSSYNEQFFGPGTRLTVL.